These 21 T cell receptor beta chains were sequenced from one sample in a study of T cells in Graves' hyperthyroidism and ophthalmopathy (dated by TCRdb to 2018 to 2020). Library preparation used multiplex PCR. The data were produced on an Illumina HiSeq 2000. Amplification of TCR beta CDR3 regions was carried out from RNA transcripts. A first-round RT-PCR of the TCR CDR3 used the HTBI primer set with the Qiagen OneStep RT-PCR kit. TCRdb redid the processing of the public reads, applying fastp at Q25 and MiXCR, and retained in-frame beta chains. All rows with the same CDR3 protein become a single entry with the most common DNA and genes. The sample contains about 400,000 distinct CDR3 sequences, 11% to 15% of them found a single time. Around 28% of the sample rests with the top ten. Source material: blood. The receptors shown here come from a man aged 45 to 65 with Graves' ophthalmopathy.

The chain recombines TRBV27 with TRBJ2-2, with 7 bases identical to TRBD1. The germline CDR1 and CDR2 sequences are MNHEY and SMNVEV (reference sequence). V shed 8 bases and J 6 bases; nucleotides not matched to a gene: 9. This CDR3 is 14 amino acids long. The chain's CDR3 is CASSARGRAGELFF. CDR3 in DNA: TGTGCCAGCTCAGCGAGGGGGCGCGCCGGGGAGCTGTTTTTT.

This clonotype has a count of ten or more. The chain uses TRBV14 and TRBJ2-3; the match to TRBD1 covers 7 bases. The CDR3 sequence is 15 residues long. The V and J ends lost 0 bases and 6 bases, in that order; junction bases with no gene match: 6. Looked up from germline, CDR1 is SGHDN and CDR2 is FVKESK. Written as DNA, the CDR3 is TGTGCCAGCAGCCAAGAGAGAAGGGGGCCTGATACGCAGTATTTT. Amino acid sequence: CASSQERRGPDTQYF. Full variable domain (outside the CDR3, taken from reference TRBV14 and TRBJ2-3): EAGVTQFPSHSVIEKGQTVTLRCDPISGHDNLYWYRRVMGKEIKFLLHFVKESKQDESGMPNNRFLAERTGGTYSTLKVQPAELEDSGVYFCASSQERRGPDTQYFGPGTRLTVL.

This clonotype was seen more than once but under ten times. This chain joins TRBV27 and TRBJ2-1; 16 bases match TRBD2. Germline V lookup: CDR1 MNHEY, CDR2 SMNVEV (reference sequence). The CDR3 has 17 amino acids. V was clipped by 7 bases and J by 6 bases; unmatched bases: 9. The CDR3, as DNA: TGTGCCAGCACAAGGGGACTAGCGGGAGGGGGAGGCAATGAGCAGTTCTTC. Residues: CASTRGLAGGGGNEQFF.

This clonotype was counted ten times or more. J is TRBJ1-2 and V is TRBV20-1; 7 bases align to TRBD1. Germline V CDR1 and CDR2: DFQATT, SNEGSKA (reference sequence). Trimming cost V 6 bases and J 4 bases; bases outside gene matches: 8. This CDR3 region has 13 residues. The CDR3 reads CSAIPGTAYGYTF. DNA of the CDR3: TGCAGTGCCATCCCGGGGACAGCCTATGGCTACACCTTC.

The CDR3 loop is CSARMDRGDEKLFF. The CDR3 DNA reads as TGCAGCGCCCGAATGGACAGGGGAGATGAAAAACTGTTTTTT. The chain employs TRBV29-1 and TRBJ1-4; 9 bases fit TRBD1. This CDR3 spans 14 amino acids. V was pared by 7 bases and J by 6 bases, with 9 bases of the junction left unmatched. CDR1 is SQVTM, CDR2 ANQGSEA, per germline.

There are many counts of this clonotype. The V call is TRBV11-2, the J call TRBJ2-7, with 7 nucleotides matching TRBD1. The CDR3 is made up of 16 amino acids. The germline CDR1 and CDR2 sequences are SGHAT and FQNNGV. With V trimmed by 5 bases and J by 4 bases, 14 bases remained unmatched. The CDR3 DNA reads as TGTGCCAGCAGCCTCCTCGGGGCAGGGGGAGAATACGAGCAGTACTTC. Residues: CASSLLGAGGEYEQYF.

This chain links TRBV19 with TRBJ2-2; D possibly corresponds to TRBD2 (5 bases). This CDR3 spans 15 amino acids. The ends were cut back, 0 bases at V and 6 bases at J, with 11 bases in the middle. CDR1 LNHDA and CDR2 SQIVND come from the germline V gene (reference sequence). CDR3 nucleotide sequence: TGTGCCAGTAGTATAGACGCTAGCCTACCCGGGGAGCTGTTTTTT. It encodes CASSIDASLPGELFF.

This clonotype was found many times. The chain combines TRBV18 with TRBJ2-7; 8 nucleotides match TRBD1. The CDR3 consists of 15 residues. Germline lookup yields CDR1 KGHSH and CDR2 LQKENI. V gave up 2 bases and J gave up 3 bases; unmatched junction bases: 6. The CDR3 bases are TGTGCCAGCTCACCAAAGTCGGGACAGGTCTACGAGCAGTACTTC. Translated, it gives CASSPKSGQVYEQYF.

At least ten counts were recorded for this clonotype. J is TRBJ2-5 and V is TRBV9; unclear D gene. Germline assignment: CDR1 SGDLS and CDR2 YYNGEE. V was clipped by 0 bases and J by 1 base, with 7 bases between them. The CDR3 sequence is 14 residues long. The CDR3 is CASSVDLSQETQYF. The CDR3 region has the DNA TGTGCCAGCAGCGTAGATCTGTCCCAAGAGACCCAGTACTTC. Full variable domain (missing parts from reference TRBV9 and TRBJ2-5): DSGVTQTPKHLITATGQRVTLRCSPRSGDLSVYWYQQSLDQGLQFLIQYYNGEERAKGNILERFSAQQFPDLHSELNLSSLELGDSALYFCASSVDLSQETQYFGPGTRLLVL.

The V call is TRBV24-1, the J call TRBJ2-1; D assignment may be TRBD1 or TRBD2 (5 bases each). Trimming removed 3 bases from V and 3 bases from J, with 11 bases in between. Germline CDR1 is KGHDR and CDR2 is SFDVKD. The CDR3 sequence is 15 residues long. Here the CDR3 DNA reads TGTGCCACCAGTGATCGACAGAGGGGCTACAATGAGCAGTTCTTC. This encodes CATSDRQRGYNEQFF.

This clonotype was counted at least ten times. This chain connects TRBV13 to TRBJ1-2; 7 nucleotides line up with TRBD1. Germline CDR1 is PRHDT and CDR2 is FYEKMQ (reference sequence). J lost 3 bases, V lost 6 bases, and 13 bases had no gene match. The CDR3 is 16 residues long. CDR3 loop: CASSTTQGGMDYGYTF. CDR3 coding DNA: TGTGCCAGCAGTACGACCCAGGGGGGCATGGACTATGGCTACACCTTC.

The chain couples TRBV19 to TRBJ2-3; D might be TRBD2 (5 bases). The CDR3 loop spans 15 amino acids. Germline V gene data show CDR1 as LNHDA and CDR2 as SQIVND (reference sequence). V was shortened by 3 bases and J by 1 base, with 11 bases between the two germline ends. The CDR3: CASSIEGTGTDTQYF. The CDR3 coding sequence is TGTGCCAGTAGTATCGAGGGTACCGGCACAGATACGCAGTATTTT.

This clonotype was seen more than once but under ten times. The chain links TRBV2 to TRBJ1-4; TRBD1 matches at 8 bases. The V gene end was trimmed by 4 bases and the J gene end by 8 bases; junction bases not matched to a gene: 12. Germline V gives CDR1 SNHLY, CDR2 FYNNEI. There are 16 residues in the CDR3. This chain's CDR3 is CASSAGAGGGREKLFF. In DNA, the CDR3 is TGTGCCAGCAGTGCAGGGGCAGGGGGCGGAAGGGAAAAACTGTTTTTT.

This clonotype was counted a few times. The V call is TRBV2, the J call TRBJ2-7, with 8 bases that match TRBD1. The CDR3 is 15 residues long. The germline V gene encodes CDR1 SNHLY and CDR2 FYNNEI. After removal of 6 bases from V and 3 bases from J, the junction contained 10 bases not matched to a gene. CDR3 amino acids: CASRRGGTGGYEQYF. Written as DNA, the CDR3 is TGTGCCAGCAGGAGGGGTGGGACAGGTGGCTACGAGCAGTACTTC.

This clonotype turned up a few times. The V call is TRBV9, the J call TRBJ2-1; 9 bases fit TRBD2. The CDR3 totals 16 residues. Trimming cost V 2 bases and J 2 bases; bases outside gene matches: 5. In germline, CDR1 is SGDLS, CDR2 YYNGEE. This CDR3 is CASSVSGLAAYNEQFF. CDR3 sequence (DNA): TGTGCCAGCAGCGTGTCGGGACTAGCTGCCTACAATGAGCAGTTCTTC.

Many counts were recorded for this clonotype. The chain has TRBV10-3 and TRBJ2-7; TRBD2 aligns across 7 bases. This CDR3 region has 15 residues. Per the germline V gene, CDR1 is ENHRY and CDR2 is SYGVKD. The ends lost 2 bases at V and 2 bases at J; junction bases unmatched: 6. CDR3 coding DNA: TGTGCCATCAGTGAGCGGCGGGAGTTAACCTACGAGCAGTACTTC. This codes for CAISERRELTYEQYF.

This clonotype was picked up many times. The chain links TRBV3-1 to TRBJ2-7, with 9 bases that match TRBD2. Germline CDR1 LGHDT, CDR2 YNNKEL (reference sequence). Trimming took 4 bases from V and 3 from J; bases not matched to a gene: 10. The CDR3 is made up of 16 amino acids. The CDR3 loop reads CASSPQAGGAFYEQYF. CDR3 nucleotide sequence: TGTGCCAGCAGCCCCCAAGCGGGGGGCGCCTTCTACGAGCAGTACTTC.

This clonotype came up many times. The chain is built from TRBV5-1 and TRBJ2-2; 11 bases are shared with TRBD2. The germline V gene has CDR1 SGHRS and CDR2 YFSETQ. The CDR3 runs 20 residues. Trimming cost V 0 bases and J 4 bases; bases outside gene matches: 14. CDR3 sequence reads: CASSLGHGTSGGGSTGELFF. CDR3 DNA: TGCGCCAGCAGCTTGGGGCACGGGACTAGCGGAGGCGGGAGCACCGGGGAGCTGTTTTTT.

This clonotype was seen ten or more times. The chain combines TRBV2 with TRBJ2-2, with TRBD2 matching 7 bases. V gave up 7 bases and J gave up 5 bases; unmatched junction bases: 7. Germline V gene sequence: CDR1 SNHLY, CDR2 FYNNEI. The CDR3 covers 14 residues. The CDR3 bases are TGTGCCAGCATTGCGGGAGTAAGGACCGGGGAGCTGTTTTTT. As protein: CASIAGVRTGELFF.

This clonotype has ten or more counts. This rearrangement joins TRBV3-1 to TRBJ1-6; D unclear. The V gene's germline CDR1 is LGHDT and CDR2 YNNKEL (reference sequence). The V end lost 2 bases, the J end lost 0 bases, and 5 bases lay between the germline ends. The CDR3 runs 15 residues. In DNA, the CDR3 is TGTGCCAGCAGCCAACTTAGCTCCTATAATTCACCCCTCCACTTT. Protein: CASSQLSSYNSPLHF.

This clonotype was seen ten or more times. J is TRBJ1-1 and V is TRBV30, with unresolved D. The CDR3 covers 13 residues. The V end was cut by 0 bases, the J end by 1 base, with 6 bases between. CDR1 is GTSNPN and CDR2 is SVGIG in the germline V gene (reference sequence). CDR3 in DNA: TGTGCCTGGAGTGTACTGGCGAACACTGAAGCTTTCTTT. The encoded protein is CAWSVLANTEAFF.